Shown below are 25 T cell receptor beta chains from a single sample sequenced in a study of technical replicates of blood from a handful of donors. Some clones are missing from TCRdb's copy, which holds only in-frame ones; the method was immunoSEQ multiplex PCR. This sample has approximately 73,000 clones, with approximately 96% found just once. Sequencing input: T cells isolated from PBMCs. The receptors were sampled from a human donor in good health.

This chain uses TRBV7-8 with TRBJ2-5, with D unresolved. The V gene's germline CDR1 is SGHVS and CDR2 FQNEAQ. V was clipped by 1 base and J by 1 base, with 19 bases between them. This CDR3 is built from 18 residues. The DNA of the CDR3 is TGTGCCAGCAGCTTAGAGGCGCGAGGCGTGGTCCGCCAAGAGACCCAGTACTTC. As protein: CASSLEARGVVRQETQYF.

The chain combines TRBV7-9 with TRBJ2-7, with D perhaps matching TRBD2 (5 bases). V was pared by 2 bases and J by 0 bases, with 14 bases between. Germline CDR1 and CDR2: SEHNR and FQNEAQ (reference sequence). The CDR3 sequence is 16 residues long. The DNA for the CDR3 is TGTGCCAGCAGCTTATACCCCTGGGAGAGCTCCTACGAGCAGTACTTC. This codes for CASSLYPWESSYEQYF.

J is TRBJ2-1 and V is TRBV11-3, with D unclear. This CDR3 has 17 amino acids. V gave up 0 bases and J gave up 6 bases, with 18 bases separating them. Germline CDR1 reads SGHNT; CDR2 reads YENEEA. CDR3 coding DNA: TGTGCCAGCAGCTTAGATCTAGGCGTTGATACCCCCAATGAGCAGTTCTTC. This translates into CASSLDLGVDTPNEQFF.

The chain is built from TRBV7-9 and TRBJ1-3, with TRBD1 identical over 7 bases. This CDR3 contains 14 residues. J was trimmed by 2 bases and V by 6 bases; bases with no gene match: 4. The germline gives CDR1 SEHNR, CDR2 FQNEAQ (reference sequence). The CDR3 DNA is TGTGCCAGCAGACCTGACAGGGCTGGAAACACCATATATTTT. Its protein product is CASRPDRAGNTIYF.

The CDR3: CASSQGHSYEQYF. The CDR3 DNA reads TGTGCCAGCAGCCAAGGACACTCCTACGAGCAGTACTTC. This sequence joins TRBV6-6 and TRBJ2-7; D is perhaps TRBD1 (5 bases). This CDR3 is 13 amino acids long. V lost 6 bases and J 0 bases, leaving 9 bases between the germline ends. From germline, CDR1 is MNHNY and CDR2 SVGAGI (reference sequence).

The genes are TRBV6-1 and TRBJ1-2; possible D gene TRBD1, 5 bases. Deletions cut 5 bases from V and 4 bases from J, with 14 bases between. The CDR3 loop spans 14 amino acids. CDR1 and CDR2 from the germline V gene are MNHNS and SASEGT. CDR3 in DNA: TGTGCCAGCAGTTTGACGGCGGGGCCCTATGGCTACACCTTC. Protein: CASSLTAGPYGYTF.

This clone showed up just once. This chain connects TRBV14 to TRBJ2-3; TRBD1 matches at 10 bases. V shed 7 bases, J shed 2 bases, and the junction held 6 bases outside the gene matches. The germline CDR1 and CDR2 sequences are SGHDN and FVKESK. The CDR3 spans 15 residues. CDR3 sequence reads: CASTVTGGYTDTQYF. In DNA form, the CDR3 reads TGTGCCAGCACCGTGACAGGGGGCTACACAGATACGCAGTATTTT.

V usage is TRBV5-1 and J usage is TRBJ1-1; 8 bases align to TRBD1. The J segment lost 6 bases and the V segment lost 3 bases, leaving 4 bases of the junction unmatched. Germline V lookup: CDR1 SGHRS, CDR2 YFSETQ. The CDR3 runs 13 residues. Here the CDR3 reads CASSSQGASEAFF. The CDR3 nucleotides read TGCGCCAGCAGCTCTCAGGGGGCATCTGAAGCTTTCTTT.

This clone was seen once. J is TRBJ1-3 and V is TRBV30; 10 bases map to TRBD1. After removal of 0 bases from V and 4 bases from J, the junction contained 3 bases not matched to a gene. The CDR3 has 15 amino acids. Germline V gives CDR1 GTSNPN, CDR2 SVGIG (reference sequence). In DNA, the CDR3 is TGTGCCTGGAGTGTATCGGACAGGGGGGGAAACACCATATATTTT. This gives the protein CAWSVSDRGGNTIYF.

V gene TRBV18 combines with J gene TRBJ1-2; D unclear. Per the germline V gene, CDR1 is KGHSH and CDR2 is LQKENI. V shed 6 bases and J shed 4 bases, with 9 bases lying between them. The CDR3 runs to 12 residues. CDR3 bases: TGTGCCAGCTCGGCCGTCAGCTATGGCTACACCTTC. It translates to CASSAVSYGYTF. The full variable domain, in which reference TRBV18 and TRBJ1-2 provide the parts outside the CDR3, is NAGVMQNPRHLVRRRGQEARLRCSPMKGHSHVYWYRQLPEEGLKFMVYLQKENIIDESGMPKERFSAEFPKEGPSILRIQQVVRGDSAAYFCASSAVSYGYTFGSGTRLTVV.

The chain has TRBV28 and TRBJ2-7; TRBD1 might be the D (6 bases). This CDR3 comprises 15 residues. V was cut by 6 bases and J by 2 bases, with 17 bases left in between. The germline gives CDR1 MDHEN, CDR2 SYDVKM. For the CDR3, the DNA is TGTGCCAGCAGCGCTCGGACAGAACCTCCCTACGAGCAGTACTTC. Its translation: CASSARTEPPYEQYF.

The chain carries TRBV27 and TRBJ2-7; TRBD2 matches at 9 bases. The trim removed 3 bases at V and 2 bases at J, leaving 5 bases unmatched. CDR1 MNHEY and CDR2 SMNVEV come from the germline V gene (reference sequence). CDR3 size: 15 residues. DNA for the CDR3: TGTGCCAGCAGTTTGCGGGAGGGTTATCCCTACGAGCAGTACTTC. This encodes CASSLREGYPYEQYF.

The chain has TRBV28 and TRBJ2-3; TRBD2 matches 10 bases. Germline trimming cut 3 bases from V and 6 bases from J; bases unmatched to any gene: 0. Looked up from germline, CDR1 is MDHEN and CDR2 is SYDVKM. This CDR3 has 13 amino acids. This chain's CDR3 is CASSLGLADTQYF. The DNA of the CDR3 is TGTGCCAGCAGTTTGGGACTAGCGGATACGCAGTATTTT.

V gene TRBV5-4 combines with J gene TRBJ2-2, with D unresolved. Germline CDR1 and CDR2: SGHNT and YYREEE (reference sequence). The CDR3 contains 16 residues. The V end lost 0 bases, the J end lost 6 bases, and 15 bases lay between the germline ends. CDR3 nucleotides: TGTGCCAGCAGCTTGGGGGTGGAGTATAATCCCGGGGAGCTGTTTTTT. It encodes CASSLGVEYNPGELFF.

This clone occurred once. The V call is TRBV5-1, the J call TRBJ2-1; D uncertain. CDR3 size: 15 residues. Trimming took off 0 bases at V and 0 bases at J, with 7 bases between the two ends. Germline assignment: CDR1 SGHRS and CDR2 YFSETQ. This chain's CDR3 is CASSLDFSSYNEQFF. CDR3 bases: TGCGCCAGCAGCTTGGACTTCTCCTCCTACAATGAGCAGTTCTTC.

The genes are TRBV27 and TRBJ2-2, with D possibly being TRBD2 (5 bases). V lost 2 bases and J 7 bases, leaving 5 bases between the germline ends. CDR1 MNHEY and CDR2 SMNVEV come from the germline V gene (reference sequence). This CDR3 is 12 amino acids long. CDR3 amino acids: CASSLSGGELFF. The CDR3 nucleotides are TGTGCCAGCAGTTTAAGCGGCGGGGAGCTGTTTTTT.

The count of this clone is one. This chain uses TRBV7-9 with TRBJ1-2; TRBD1 aligns across 8 bases. V shed 3 bases, J shed 3 bases, and the junction held 6 bases outside the gene matches. This CDR3 spans 15 amino acids. Germline values: CDR1 SEHNR, CDR2 FQNEAQ (reference sequence). This CDR3 reads CASSFGQGTHYGYTF. CDR3 sequence (DNA): TGTGCCAGCAGCTTCGGACAGGGCACCCACTATGGCTACACCTTC.

V gene TRBV19 combines with J gene TRBJ1-4; D gene unclear. Germline lookup yields CDR1 LNHDA and CDR2 SQIVND (reference sequence). Trimming cost V 5 bases and J 0 bases, with 10 bases left between them. The CDR3 sequence is 15 residues long. The CDR3 sequence: CASSSRPATNEKLFF. CDR3 DNA sequence: TGTGCCAGTAGTTCCCGCCCAGCAACTAATGAAAAACTGTTTTTT.

The chain joins TRBV13 to TRBJ2-1; a possible D gene is TRBD2 (7 bases). Germline assignment: CDR1 PRHDT and CDR2 FYEKMQ (reference sequence). This CDR3 region has 15 residues. The germline V and J ends were trimmed by 1 base and 1 base, with 8 bases remaining between them. As DNA, the CDR3 is TGTGCCAGCAGCTTAGAGGGGGGGTCCTACAATGAGCAGTTCTTC. Protein sequence: CASSLEGGSYNEQFF.

The rearrangement links TRBV11-3 to TRBJ1-1; D unresolved. Germline-derived CDR1 and CDR2 are SGHNT and YENEEA. Trimming stripped 5 bases from V and 2 bases from J, with 15 bases between. The length of the CDR3 is 15 residues. CDR3 bases: TGTGCCAGCAGCCCACGATTAGAGATTAACACTGAAGCTTTCTTT. Its protein is CASSPRLEINTEAFF. Full variable domain (missing parts from reference TRBV11-3 and TRBJ1-1): EAGVVQSPRYKIIEKKQPVAFWCNPISGHNTLYWYLQNLGQGPELLIRYENEEAVDDSQLPKDRFSAERLKGVDSTLKIQPAELGDSAVYLCASSPRLEINTEAFFGQGTRLTVV.

This chain uses TRBV30 with TRBJ2-1; TRBD2 matches at 9 bases. The germline V gene encodes CDR1 GTSNPN and CDR2 SVGIG (reference sequence). The CDR3 runs to 14 residues. J was trimmed by 7 bases and V by 4 bases; bases with no gene match: 8. The CDR3 loop reads CAWMGKREVNEQFF. The CDR3 nucleotides read TGTGCCTGGATGGGCAAGCGGGAGGTGAATGAGCAGTTCTTC.

V gene TRBV19 combines with J gene TRBJ1-5; tentative D call: TRBD1 (5 bases). Germline lookup yields CDR1 LNHDA and CDR2 SQIVND (reference sequence). The CDR3 runs to 13 residues. V was cut by 11 bases and J by 9 bases, with 20 bases left in between. CDR3 DNA: TGTGCCTGCCGGGAGGCCGGGGCGGGGCCCCAGCATTTT. Encoded protein: CACREAGAGPQHF.

The chain uses TRBV11-3 and TRBJ2-5, with TRBD1 as a possible D gene (5 bases). The CDR3 runs 16 residues. Germline values: CDR1 SGHNT, CDR2 YENEEA. V was cut by 1 base and J by 0 bases, with 12 bases left in between. The CDR3 spells CASSLGQGINQETQYF. CDR3 in DNA: TGTGCCAGCAGCTTAGGGCAGGGAATTAACCAAGAGACCCAGTACTTC.

CDR3 in amino acids: CSTRTNPQLLRSTQYF. In nucleotides, the CDR3 is TGCAGTACGCGGACAAACCCCCAGTTGCTTCGATCTACGCAGTATTTT. The chain employs TRBV29-1 and TRBJ2-3; a possible D gene is TRBD1 (5 bases). Germline lookup yields CDR1 SQVTM and CDR2 ANQGSEA. The length of the CDR3 is 16 residues.

The sample holds one count of this clone. V gene TRBV27 combines with J gene TRBJ1-3; weak D call: TRBD1 (6 bases). The CDR3 spans 17 residues. CDR1 MNHEY and CDR2 SMNVEV come from the germline V gene (reference sequence). Between the trimmed V and J ends, which lost 3 bases and 2 bases, there was a span of 17 bases. Written as DNA, the CDR3 is TGTGCCAGCAGTTTGACAGGATACCTGACCGCTGGAAACACCATATATTTT. The encoded protein is CASSLTGYLTAGNTIYF.